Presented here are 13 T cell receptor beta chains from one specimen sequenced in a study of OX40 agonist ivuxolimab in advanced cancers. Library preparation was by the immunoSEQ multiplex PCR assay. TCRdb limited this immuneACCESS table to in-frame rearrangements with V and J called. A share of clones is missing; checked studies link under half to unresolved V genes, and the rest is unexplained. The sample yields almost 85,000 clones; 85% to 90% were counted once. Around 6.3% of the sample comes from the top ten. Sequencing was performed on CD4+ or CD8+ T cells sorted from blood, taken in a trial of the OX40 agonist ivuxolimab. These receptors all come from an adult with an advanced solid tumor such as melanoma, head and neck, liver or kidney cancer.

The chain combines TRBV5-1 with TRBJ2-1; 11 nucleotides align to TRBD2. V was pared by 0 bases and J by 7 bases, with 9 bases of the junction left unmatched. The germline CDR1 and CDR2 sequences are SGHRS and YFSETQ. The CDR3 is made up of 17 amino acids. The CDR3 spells CASSLASGRSAGNEQFF. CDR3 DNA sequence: TGCGCCAGCAGCTTGGCTAGCGGGAGGTCGGCGGGGAATGAGCAGTTCTTC.

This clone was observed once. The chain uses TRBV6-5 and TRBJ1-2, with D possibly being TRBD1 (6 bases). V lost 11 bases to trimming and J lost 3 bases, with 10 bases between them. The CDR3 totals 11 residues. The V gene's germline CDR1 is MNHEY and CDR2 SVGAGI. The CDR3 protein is CAAAGDYGYTF. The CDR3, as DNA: TGTGCCGCGGCAGGGGACTATGGCTACACCTTC.

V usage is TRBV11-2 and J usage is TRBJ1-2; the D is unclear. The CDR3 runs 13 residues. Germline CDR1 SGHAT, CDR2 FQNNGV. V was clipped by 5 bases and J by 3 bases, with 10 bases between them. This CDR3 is CASSGTFHYGYTF. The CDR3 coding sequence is TGTGCCAGCAGCGGCACCTTCCACTATGGCTACACCTTC.

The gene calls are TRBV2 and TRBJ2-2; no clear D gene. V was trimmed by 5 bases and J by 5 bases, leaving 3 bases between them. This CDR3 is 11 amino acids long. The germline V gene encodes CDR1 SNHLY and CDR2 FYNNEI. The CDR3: CASSNTGELFF. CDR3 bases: TGTGCCAGCAGTAATACCGGGGAGCTGTTTTTT.

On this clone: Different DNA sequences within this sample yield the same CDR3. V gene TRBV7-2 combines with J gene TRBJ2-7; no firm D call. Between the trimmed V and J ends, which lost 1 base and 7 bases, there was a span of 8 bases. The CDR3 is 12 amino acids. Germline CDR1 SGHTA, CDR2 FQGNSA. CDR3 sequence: CASSLVAGEQYF. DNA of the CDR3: TGTGCCAGCAGCTTAGTGGCTGGGGAGCAGTACTTC.

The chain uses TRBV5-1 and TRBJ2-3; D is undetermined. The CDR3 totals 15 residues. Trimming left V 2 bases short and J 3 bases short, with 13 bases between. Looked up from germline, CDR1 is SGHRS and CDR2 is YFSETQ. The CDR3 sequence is CASSLQGLETDTQYF. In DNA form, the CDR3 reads TGCGCCAGCAGCTTACAAGGGCTTGAGACAGATACGCAGTATTTT.

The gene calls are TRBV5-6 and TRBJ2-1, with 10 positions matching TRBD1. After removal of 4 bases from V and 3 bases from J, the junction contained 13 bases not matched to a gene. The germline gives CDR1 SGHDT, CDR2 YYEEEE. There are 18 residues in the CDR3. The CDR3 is CASSRQGAGSASYNEQFF. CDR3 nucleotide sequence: TGTGCCAGCAGCCGACAGGGGGCAGGTTCGGCGAGCTACAATGAGCAGTTCTTC.

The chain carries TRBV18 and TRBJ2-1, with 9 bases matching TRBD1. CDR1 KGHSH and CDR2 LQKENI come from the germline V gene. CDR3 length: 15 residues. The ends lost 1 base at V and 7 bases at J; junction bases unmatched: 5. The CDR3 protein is CASSPLGQGLNEQFF. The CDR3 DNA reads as TGTGCCAGCTCACCACTCGGACAGGGGTTGAATGAGCAGTTCTTC.

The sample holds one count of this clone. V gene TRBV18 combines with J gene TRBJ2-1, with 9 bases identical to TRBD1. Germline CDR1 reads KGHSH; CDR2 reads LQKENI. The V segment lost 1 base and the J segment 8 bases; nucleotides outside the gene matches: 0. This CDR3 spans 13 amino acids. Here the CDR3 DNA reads TGTGCCAGCTCACCACGGGACAGGGATGAGCAGTTCTTC. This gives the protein CASSPRDRDEQFF.

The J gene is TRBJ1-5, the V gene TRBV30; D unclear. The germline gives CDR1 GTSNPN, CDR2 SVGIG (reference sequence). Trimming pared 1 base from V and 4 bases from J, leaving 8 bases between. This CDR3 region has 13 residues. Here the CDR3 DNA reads TGTGCCTGGAGTGAAATGGGGAATCAGCCCCAGCATTTT. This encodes CAWSEMGNQPQHF. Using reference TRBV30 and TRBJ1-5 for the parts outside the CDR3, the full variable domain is SQTIHQWPATLVQPVGSPLSLECTVEGTSNPNLYWYRQAAGRGLQLLFYSVGIGQISSEVPQNLSASRPQDRQFILSSKKLLLSDSGFYLCAWSEMGNQPQHFGDGTRLSIL.

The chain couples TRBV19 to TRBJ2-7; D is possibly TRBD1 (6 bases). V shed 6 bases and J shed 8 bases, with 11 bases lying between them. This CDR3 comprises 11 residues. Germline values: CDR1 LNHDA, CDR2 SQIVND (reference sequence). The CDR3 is CASRDSWKQYF. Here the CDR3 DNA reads TGTGCCAGTAGGGACAGCTGGAAGCAGTACTTC.

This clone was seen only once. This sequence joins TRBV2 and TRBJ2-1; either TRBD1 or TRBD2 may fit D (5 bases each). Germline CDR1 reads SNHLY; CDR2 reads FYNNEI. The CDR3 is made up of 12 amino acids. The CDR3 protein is CPIPGLYNEQFF. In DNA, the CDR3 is TGTCCCATCCCGGGGCTCTACAATGAGCAGTTCTTC. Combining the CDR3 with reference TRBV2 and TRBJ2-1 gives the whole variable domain EPEVTQTPSHQVTQMGQEVILRCVPISNHLYFYWYRQILGQKVEFLVSFYNNEISEKSEIFDDQFSVERPDGSNFTLKIRSTKLEDSAMYFCPIPGLYNEQFFGPGTRLTVL.

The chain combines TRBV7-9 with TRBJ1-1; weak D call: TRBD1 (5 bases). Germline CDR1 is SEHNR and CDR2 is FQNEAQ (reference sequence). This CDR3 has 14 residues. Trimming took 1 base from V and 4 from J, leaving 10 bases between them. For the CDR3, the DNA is TGTGCCAGCAGCTTAGATAGGGGTATCACTGAAGCTTTCTTT. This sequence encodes CASSLDRGITEAFF.